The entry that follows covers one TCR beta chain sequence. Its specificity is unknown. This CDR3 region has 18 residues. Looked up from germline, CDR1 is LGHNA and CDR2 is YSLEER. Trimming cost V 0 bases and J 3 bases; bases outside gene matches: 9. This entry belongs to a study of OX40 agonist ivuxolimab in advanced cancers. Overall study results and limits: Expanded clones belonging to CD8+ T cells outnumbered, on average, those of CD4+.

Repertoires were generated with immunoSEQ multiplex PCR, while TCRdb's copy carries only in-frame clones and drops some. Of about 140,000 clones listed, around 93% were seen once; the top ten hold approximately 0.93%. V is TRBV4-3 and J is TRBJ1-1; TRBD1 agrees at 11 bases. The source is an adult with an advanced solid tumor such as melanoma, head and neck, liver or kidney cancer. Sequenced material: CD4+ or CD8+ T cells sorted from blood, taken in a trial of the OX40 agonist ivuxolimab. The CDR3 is CASSQDPGTGGRHTEAFF. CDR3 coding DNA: TGCGCCAGCAGCCAAGACCCCGGGACAGGGGGTCGTCACACTGAAGCTTTCTTT.